The 10 T cell receptor beta chains below all came from one sample that was sequenced in a study of a mutant IDH1 vaccine in newly diagnosed glioma. Time point denoted: week 11, during vaccination. Every vaccination contained 300 ug of the mutant IDH1 20-mer peptide and was paired with topical imiquimod. What these receptors recognize is not known. Assay used: immunoSEQ multiplex PCR; TCRdb lists only in-frame clones, some missing. The top ten hold 4.5% to 5.5% of the sample, which has around 130,000 clones, about 80% seen once. This material consisted of PBMCs, taken from a glioma patient whose treatment included an IDH1 peptide vaccine. These receptors were collected from a man aged 40-49 years with glioma.

The chain couples TRBV7-2 to TRBJ2-2, with a possible D match to TRBD2 (5 bases). In germline, CDR1 is SGHTA, CDR2 FQGNSA. The V end lost 1 base, the J end lost 1 base, and 19 bases lay between the germline ends. The length of the CDR3 is 19 residues. The CDR3 DNA sequence: TGTGCCAGCAGCTTAGTGGGGATTGGGTTGGGAGTGAACACCGGGGAGCTGTTTTTT. Amino acid sequence: CASSLVGIGLGVNTGELFF.

The chain has TRBV7-9 and TRBJ1-4; 7 bases are a match to TRBD1. Looked up from germline, CDR1 is SEHNR and CDR2 is FQNEAQ (reference sequence). The CDR3 contains 15 residues. Unmatched junction bases numbered 4, after V lost 1 base and J lost 5 bases. The CDR3 is CASSLVGQPNEKLFF. DNA of the CDR3: TGTGCCAGCAGCTTAGTGGGACAGCCCAATGAAAAACTGTTTTTT.

The genes are TRBV7-3 and TRBJ2-5; D unresolved. With 5 bases removed from V and 8 bases from J, the gap between germline ends came to 15 bases. CDR1 and CDR2 from the germline V gene are SGHTA and FQGTGA. The CDR3 is made up of 13 amino acids. For the CDR3, the DNA is TGTGCCAGCAGCGTAAATTCTAAGAATACCCAGTACTTC. Translating gives CASSVNSKNTQYF. The entire variable domain, with the rest obtained from reference TRBV7-3 and TRBJ2-5, is as follows: GAGVSQTPSNKVTEKGKYVELRCDPISGHTALYWYRQSLGQGPEFLIYFQGTGAADDSGLPNDRFFAVRPEGSVSTLKIQRTERGDSAVYLCASSVNSKNTQYFGPGTRLLVL.

V gene TRBV10-3 combines with J gene TRBJ1-2; a weak D match, TRBD1 (6 bases). Trimming took 0 bases from V and 0 from J, leaving 17 bases between them. Per germline, CDR1 ENHRY and CDR2 SYGVKD. This CDR3 region has 18 residues. CDR3 protein: CAISESNFRQVANYGYTF. The CDR3 DNA follows: TGTGCCATCAGTGAGTCGAATTTTCGACAGGTAGCTAACTATGGCTACACCTTC.

This chain connects TRBV7-2 to TRBJ1-5; tentatively, D is TRBD1 (5 bases). CDR3 length equals 15 residues. Trimming pared 1 base from V and 0 bases from J, leaving 7 bases between. Germline CDR1 reads SGHTA; CDR2 reads FQGNSA. The CDR3 is CASSLGGSSNQPQHF. The CDR3 DNA reads TGTGCCAGCAGCTTAGGGGGGTCTAGCAATCAGCCCCAGCATTTT.

V usage is TRBV6-5 and J usage is TRBJ1-1; D perhaps matches TRBD1 (6 bases). This CDR3 has 11 residues. V was pared by 2 bases and J by 13 bases, with 11 bases between. The germline gives CDR1 MNHEY, CDR2 SVGAGI. DNA for the CDR3: TGTGCCAGCAGTTACGGGACACTGAGTTTCTTT. The encoded protein is CASSYGTLSFF.

This CDR3 is CAWIDRARQYF. The CDR3 nucleotides are TGTGCCTGGATAGACAGGGCGAGGCAGTACTTC. This chain uses TRBV30 with TRBJ2-5; 7 bases fit TRBD1. V dropped 4 bases and J dropped 11; count of bases not matched to a gene: 7. The CDR3 length is 11 residues. Germline assignment: CDR1 GTSNPN and CDR2 SVGIG (reference sequence).

This clone has just one count. This chain joins TRBV4-3 and TRBJ1-2; 7 bases line up with TRBD1. This CDR3 is built from 15 residues. CDR1 and CDR2 (germline): LGHNA, YSLEER. The V segment lost 0 bases and the J segment 4 bases; nucleotides outside the gene matches: 5. The CDR3 nucleotides are TGCGCCAGCAGCCAAGATAGGGGGCCGGGCTATGGCTACACCTTC. Amino acids: CASSQDRGPGYGYTF.

The rearrangement uses TRBV4-2 and TRBJ1-1; TRBD1 matches at 9 bases. Per the germline V gene, CDR1 is LGHNA and CDR2 is YNFKEQ. V lost 2 bases to trimming and J lost 2 bases; unmatched junction nucleotides: 0. The CDR3 contains 14 residues. The CDR3 DNA is TGTGCCAGCAGCCAAACAGGGGGCAACACTGAAGCTTTCTTT. Encoded protein: CASSQTGGNTEAFF.

The rearrangement joins TRBV10-3 to TRBJ2-3; 7 nucleotides align to TRBD2. CDR1 is ENHRY and CDR2 is SYGVKD in the germline V gene. The CDR3 loop spans 14 amino acids. V gave up 4 bases and J gave up 1 base; unmatched junction bases: 2. CDR3 DNA sequence: TGTGCCATCAGTGTTACTAGCGGCACAGATACGCAGTATTTT. This encodes CAISVTSGTDTQYF.